This TCR beta chain was sequenced for a study of spatial heterogeneity in lung cancer (dated by TCRdb to about 2019). At the level of the whole study: Beta-chain transcripts were consistently detected in greater numbers than alpha-chain transcripts, which likely reflects a higher abundance of beta-chain transcripts. In the raw uncorrected reads, each unique combination of TCR and UMI appeared more than ten times on average. TCR alpha and beta repertoires were quantitatively compared across multiple tumor regions, matched nontumor lung and blood in non-small cell lung cancer. TCR repertoire features were related to nonsynonymous mutation counts determined by whole-exome sequencing of tumor tissue. At surgery, hundreds of tumor regions, roughly 62 matched nontumor lung samples and 56 PBMC samples were TCR-sequenced for both alpha and beta chains.

CDR1 and CDR2 are read off the germline V gene as MDHEN and SYDVKM. The CDR3 goes from the cysteine to the phenylalanine over 16 residues. The CDR3 DNA has 48 bases and is translated from base 1. The junction shows trimming of 6 bases on V and 3 bases on J, and the gene matches do not reach 12 bases of it. Study-wide findings and limitations: Ubiquitous expanded tumor TCRs showed up in blood more often at tumor resection than at routine follow-up. Confirming at a functional level the hypothesis that regional TCRs recognize regional mutations was considered to require additional single-cell paired TCR alpha and beta sequencing.

This clonotype was detected many times. The antigen it recognizes is unknown. Base-call qualities are not available, and no considerably larger clone is one nucleotide away. The label giving this sample's time point can be read as: sample taken at primary tumor resection. Whole RNA extracted from tumor and nontumor lung tissue, or from cryopreserved PBMC samples, was used for TCR sequencing without cell sorting. Samples were obtained from about 69 patients with early-stage, untreated non-small cell lung cancer from the lung TRACERx cohort. A patient was chosen for TCR sequencing only when enough RNA was available from at least two tumor regions. The library was built by means of 5' RACE. For sequencing, a NextSeq 500 was employed. The TCR library protocol attached a unique molecular identifier to each TCR cDNA molecule to allow correction of PCR and sequencing errors. Per the original workflow: TCR identification, UMI-based error correction and CDR3 extraction were all carried out with Decombinator tools. TCRs above a frequency of 2 per 1,000, corresponding to the top 1% of the tumor frequency distribution, were defined as expanded. Rényi diversity was computed with the R vegan package after subsampling each repertoire 100 times to 5,000 TCRs. CDR3 similarity networks were built from amino acid triplet string-kernel similarity, connecting CDR3s with pairwise similarity above 0.82. TCRdb handled the public reads itself, with Q25 trimming in fastp and clone calling in MiXCR, and kept productive beta chains. All rows with the same CDR3 protein become a single entry with the most common DNA and genes. TCRdb, not the authors, supplied the V and J calls. In all, the sample holds roughly 17,000 distinct CDR3 sequences, and 20% to 25% of those were seen once. Under 20% of the sample belongs to the ten largest clones.

Source: PBMCs, taken at surgery. This TCR derives from a female donor with early-stage non-small cell lung cancer. The V and J segments used are TRBV28 and TRBJ1-1; 8 middle bases align to TRBD1. Here the CDR3 is given as CASRSIPSGGDTEAFF. The DNA sequence is given as TGTGCCAGCAGGTCAATACCGTCAGGGGGCGACACTGAAGCTTTCTTT.